The 4 T cell receptor beta chains below come from one sample, sequenced in a study of blood T cell repertoires in COVID-19. TCRdb keeps only in-frame clones here, not all; method: immunoSEQ multiplex PCR. The table lists about 340,000 clones, about nine tenths of them singletons. The material sequenced was peripheral blood. Receptor source: a woman aged 45 to 65 with COVID-19, enrolled during active disease.

Turning to this clone: Relative to the germline gene, one junction end is altered; a read error may explain this. The gene calls are TRBV7-7 and TRBJ1-5; TRBD1 might be the D (6 bases). The CDR3 is 12 residues long. Germline lookup yields CDR1 SSHAT and CDR2 FNYEAQ (reference sequence). CDR3 in DNA: TGTGCTAGCAGCCCAGGGGTCCAGCCCCAGCATTTT. It codes for CASSPGVQPQHF.

This chain uses TRBV7-9 with TRBJ2-3; D gene ambiguous. This CDR3 has 11 amino acids. Trimming cost V 1 base and J 8 bases, with 4 bases left between them. In germline, CDR1 is SEHNR, CDR2 FQNEAQ (reference sequence). CDR3 loop: CASSLGGTQYF. The DNA of the CDR3 is TGTGCCAGCAGCTTAGGAGGTACGCAGTATTTT.

The chain recombines TRBV13 with TRBJ1-6; 9 positions match TRBD1. The junction had 6 bases not matched to a gene; V was cut back by 5 bases and J by 7 bases. Germline V CDR1 and CDR2: PRHDT, FYEKMQ (reference sequence). The CDR3 contains 15 residues. CDR3 in DNA: TGTGCCAGCAGCGGGACAGGGTCACGCAATTCACCCCTCCACTTT. This gives the protein CASSGTGSRNSPLHF.

Written as DNA, the CDR3 is TGTGCCAGCGGAAAACAGGGGGCGCAATTTGGCTACACCTTC. Protein: CASGKQGAQFGYTF. The rearrangement links TRBV14 to TRBJ1-2; 9 nucleotides agree with TRBD1. Trimming cost V 8 bases and J 7 bases; bases outside gene matches: 11. This CDR3 contains 14 residues. The germline CDR1 and CDR2 sequences are SGHDN and FVKESK.